This is a list of T cell receptor beta chains from one sample in a study of shared clonotypes between healthy human individuals. TCRdb keeps only in-frame clones here, not all; method: immunoSEQ multiplex PCR. The sample lists 1.5 million to 2.5 million clones; just under 95% were seen once. Material for sequencing was naive CD8+ T cells sorted from blood. The receptors derive from a man between 18 and 35 years old in good health. Both conserved end residues are part of each CDR3. Fields, in order: V gene, D gene, J gene, clone size, CDR3 DNA, CDR3 protein. The D gene is left open where the match is weak. A row's size may be missing; if present it is once, few, many or a size class.

V gene: TRBV27; D gene: NA; J gene: TRBJ2-5; clone size: NA; CDR3 DNA: TGTGCCAGCAGTTTATTGGGTTCGGAGACCCAGTACTTC; CDR3 protein: CASSLLGSETQYF
V gene: TRBV9; D gene: NA; J gene: TRBJ1-2; clone size: few; CDR3 DNA: TGTGCCAGCAGCGTAGAGGTAGGGACTAACTATGGCTACACCTTC; CDR3 protein: CASSVEVGTNYGYTF
V gene: TRBV7-6; D gene: TRBD1; J gene: TRBJ2-3; clone size: NA; CDR3 DNA: TGTGCCAGCAGCTTTCTACAGGGGGTTTTAGATACGCAGTATTTT; CDR3 protein: CASSFLQGVLDTQYF
V gene: TRBV6-5; D gene: NA; J gene: TRBJ2-1; clone size: NA; CDR3 DNA: TGTGCCAGCAGTTACGGGACACCCGGAGGTGAGCAGTTCTTC; CDR3 protein: CASSYGTPGGEQFF
V gene: TRBV20-1; D gene: NA; J gene: TRBJ2-1; clone size: NA; CDR3 DNA: TGCAGTGCTAGGGACCTCAATGAGCAGTTCTTC; CDR3 protein: CSARDLNEQFF
V gene: TRBV5-6; D gene: NA; J gene: TRBJ2-7; clone size: NA; CDR3 DNA: TGTGCCAGCAGCTCGGATACAGGGAGGAGCTCCTACGAGCAGTACTTC; CDR3 protein: CASSSDTGRSSYEQYF
V gene: TRBV28; D gene: NA; J gene: TRBJ1-1; clone size: NA; CDR3 DNA: TGTGCCAGCAGTTTTATGGAACCCGAAGCTTTCTTT; CDR3 protein: CASSFMEPEAFF
V gene: TRBV5-1; D gene: NA; J gene: TRBJ2-7; clone size: NA; CDR3 DNA: TGCGCCAGCAGCTTGGGAGGGCCCTACGAGCAGTACTTC; CDR3 protein: CASSLGGPYEQYF
V gene: TRBV7-9; D gene: NA; J gene: TRBJ1-4; clone size: once; CDR3 DNA: TGTGCCAGCAGCTCGGGAGACAATGAAAAACTGTTTTTT; CDR3 protein: CASSSGDNEKLFF
V gene: TRBV7-9; D gene: NA; J gene: TRBJ1-1; clone size: NA; CDR3 DNA: TGTGCCAGCAGCCCCCTTGAGGGTGAGGTCACTGAAGCTTTCTTT; CDR3 protein: CASSPLEGEVTEAFF
V gene: TRBV27; D gene: NA; J gene: TRBJ1-1; clone size: NA; CDR3 DNA: TGTGCCAGCAGTTTAGTGGCAGAGAACACTGAAGCTTTCTTT; CDR3 protein: CASSLVAENTEAFF
V gene: TRBV4-3; D gene: TRBD2; J gene: TRBJ2-3; clone size: NA; CDR3 DNA: TGCGCCAGCAGCCAAGAGGGCGGGACTAGCGACTTCACAGATACGCAGTATTTT; CDR3 protein: CASSQEGGTSDFTDTQYF
V gene: TRBV7-2; D gene: NA; J gene: TRBJ1-3; clone size: NA; CDR3 DNA: TGTGCCAGCAGCTTAGACTACTCTGGAAACACCATATATTTT; CDR3 protein: CASSLDYSGNTIYF
V gene: TRBV4-1; D gene: TRBD2; J gene: TRBJ2-7; clone size: NA; CDR3 DNA: TGCGCCAGCAGCCAAGATGGGAGACTAGCTCGACGTTGGTCTTCCCTCTCCTACGAGCAGTACTTC; CDR3 protein: CASSQDGRLARRWSSLSYEQYF
V gene: TRBV30; D gene: NA; J gene: TRBJ2-7; clone size: NA; CDR3 DNA: TGTGCCTGGATTGGGTCAGGCTACGAGCAGTACTTC; CDR3 protein: CAWIGSGYEQYF
V gene: TRBV27; D gene: NA; J gene: TRBJ2-7; clone size: NA; CDR3 DNA: TGTGCCAGCAGCCCAAGCTCCTACGAGCAGTACTTC; CDR3 protein: CASSPSSYEQYF
V gene: TRBV9; D gene: TRBD2; J gene: TRBJ2-1; clone size: NA; CDR3 DNA: TGTGCCAGCAGCGTCAGCGGGGGGCCCCACAATGAGCAGTTCTTC; CDR3 protein: CASSVSGGPHNEQFF
V gene: TRBV6-5; D gene: NA; J gene: TRBJ2-3; clone size: once; CDR3 DNA: TGTGCCAGCAGTTATGGAGGGGGTGGCACAGATACGCAGTATTTT; CDR3 protein: CASSYGGGGTDTQYF
V gene: TRBV25-1; D gene: NA; J gene: TRBJ1-6; clone size: NA; CDR3 DNA: TGTGCCAGCAGTGAATTACAGTCCTATAATTCACCCCTCCACTTT; CDR3 protein: CASSELQSYNSPLHF
V gene: TRBV28; D gene: TRBD1; J gene: TRBJ1-5; clone size: few; CDR3 DNA: TGTGCCAGCAGTTTATTTCAGGGGGCGAGGCAGCCCCAGCATTTT; CDR3 protein: CASSLFQGARQPQHF
V gene: TRBV2; D gene: TRBD1; J gene: TRBJ2-7; clone size: once; CDR3 DNA: TGTGCCAGCAGTCCTACTTCGACAGGGGACGAGCAGTACTTC; CDR3 protein: CASSPTSTGDEQYF
V gene: TRBV7-2; D gene: NA; J gene: TRBJ1-2; clone size: NA; CDR3 DNA: TGTGCCAGCAGCTTCGCAGGTACCGACTATGGCTACACCTTC; CDR3 protein: CASSFAGTDYGYTF
V gene: TRBV4-3; D gene: NA; J gene: TRBJ1-1; clone size: NA; CDR3 DNA: TGCGCCAGCAGCCAAGAATTGGGGGCGGTGAACACTGAAGCTTTCTTT; CDR3 protein: CASSQELGAVNTEAFF
V gene: TRBV6-1; D gene: NA; J gene: TRBJ2-7; clone size: NA; CDR3 DNA: TGTGCCAGCAGTGGAGGGTTCTCCTACGAGCAGTACTTC; CDR3 protein: CASSGGFSYEQYF
V gene: TRBV6-1; D gene: TRBD1; J gene: TRBJ2-1; clone size: once; CDR3 DNA: TGTGCCAGCAGGGACAGGGGGGGTAGTGACAATGAGCAGTTCTTC; CDR3 protein: CASRDRGGSDNEQFF
V gene: TRBV5-4; D gene: NA; J gene: TRBJ2-7; clone size: NA; CDR3 DNA: TGTGCCAGCAGCTTGGACGGGTCCTCCTCCTACGAGCAGTACTTC; CDR3 protein: CASSLDGSSSYEQYF